This TCR beta chain was obtained from a study of neoadjuvant anti-PD-1 for oral cavity cancer. Study in general: Nivolumab at 3 mg/kg was mostly given biweekly, three to four doses, pre-surgery. Patients without progression got a fourth dose around day 43. Notes on the study in general: PBMC Gini-index clonality exceeded responders' in non-responders post-nivolumab.

Germline lookup yields CDR1 SGHRS and CDR2 YFSETQ. The CDR3 is made up of 15 amino acids. Trimming pared 0 bases from V and 1 base from J, leaving 8 bases between. Documented time point: after neoadjuvant nivolumab, at surgical resection. Most PBMC samples had approximately 480 ng input DNA in six replicates. The assay was immunoSEQ multiplex PCR, and TCRdb's table has in-frame clones only and misses some. The table shows approximately 43,000 clones, with 65% to 80% occurring only once. Concerning this clone itself: Antigen specificity is unknown.

This clonotype was obtained from a person aged 35 to 85 with oral cavity squamous cell carcinoma. The rearrangement uses TRBV5-1 and TRBJ2-4; D gene uncertain. This material consisted of PBMCs, taken after nivolumab (anti-PD-1) treatment. Written as DNA, the CDR3 is TGCGCCAGCAGCTTGGAAGGGCCGGCCAAAAACATTCAGTACTTC. This codes for CASSLEGPAKNIQYF.